Listed below are T cell receptor beta chains from one sample, sequenced in a study of blood T cells in healthy people across ages. TCRdb analysed the 5' RACE reads with MiXCR anew, one entry per CDR3 protein. The sample has roughly 1.9 million distinct CDR3 sequences; approximately 39% are singletons. Sequencing was done on a sample of blood. These receptor sequences come from a human donor in good health. Both conserved end residues are part of each CDR3. D genes are given only for firm matches. For some rows the clone size is stated as once, few or many, or as a class when expanded; others skip it.

abundance: NA; d_gene: NA; len: 14; j_gene: TRBJ2-7; v_gene: TRBV9; CDR3aa: CASSAVGSTYEQYF; CDR3nt: TGTGCCAGCAGCGCAGTGGGGAGCACCTACGAGCAGTACTTC
abundance: few; d_gene: NA; len: 16; j_gene: TRBJ2-3; v_gene: TRBV4-3; CDR3aa: CASSQDLGQFTDTQYF; CDR3nt: TGCGCCAGCAGCCAAGATCTAGGTCAGTTCACGGATACGCAGTATTTT
abundance: NA; d_gene: NA; len: 15; j_gene: TRBJ1-1; v_gene: TRBV7-2; CDR3aa: CASSPLTGMNTEAFF; CDR3nt: TGTGCCAGCAGCCCCTTGACAGGCATGAACACTGAAGCTTTCTTT
abundance: few; d_gene: NA; len: 15; j_gene: TRBJ2-7; v_gene: TRBV5-6; CDR3aa: CASTQGTIPLDEQYF; CDR3nt: TGTGCCAGCACCCAAGGCACCATTCCTCTTGACGAGCAGTACTTC
abundance: few; d_gene: NA; len: 12; j_gene: TRBJ2-3; v_gene: TRBV7-8; CDR3aa: CASSWLEDTQYF; CDR3nt: TGTGCCAGCAGCTGGCTAGAGGATACGCAGTATTTT
abundance: NA; d_gene: TRBD2; len: 17; j_gene: TRBJ2-5; v_gene: TRBV5-6; CDR3aa: CASSFYGLAVPQETQYF; CDR3nt: TGTGCCAGCAGCTTTTACGGTCTAGCGGTTCCCCAAGAGACCCAGTACTTC
abundance: NA; d_gene: NA; len: 15; j_gene: TRBJ2-7; v_gene: TRBV10-3; CDR3aa: CAISEGQGTSYEQYF; CDR3nt: TGTGCCATCAGTGAAGGGCAGGGAACCTCCTACGAGCAGTACTTC
abundance: NA; d_gene: NA; len: 17; j_gene: TRBJ2-7; v_gene: TRBV9; CDR3aa: CASSVEPGTVPGYEQYF; CDR3nt: TGTGCCAGCAGCGTAGAACCCGGGACGGTCCCAGGTTACGAGCAGTACTTC
abundance: NA; d_gene: NA; len: 13; j_gene: TRBJ1-1; v_gene: TRBV29-1; CDR3aa: CSVEGAGNTEAFF; CDR3nt: TGCAGCGTTGAAGGGGCGGGGAACACTGAAGCTTTCTTT
abundance: NA; d_gene: TRBD2; len: 18; j_gene: TRBJ2-3; v_gene: TRBV7-3; CDR3aa: CASSLFIAGGRDTDTQYF; CDR3nt: TGTGCCAGCAGCTTATTTATAGCGGGGGGGCGGGACACAGATACGCAGTATTTT
abundance: NA; d_gene: NA; len: 16; j_gene: TRBJ1-2; v_gene: TRBV7-2; CDR3aa: CASSSGVWGTLYGYTF; CDR3nt: TGTGCCAGCAGCTCCGGGGTCTGGGGGACTCTCTATGGCTACACCTTC
abundance: NA; d_gene: NA; len: 15; j_gene: TRBJ1-5; v_gene: TRBV3-1; CDR3aa: CASSLFHSSNQPQHF; CDR3nt: TGTGCCAGCAGCCTGTTCCATAGTAGCAATCAGCCCCAGCATTTT
abundance: many; d_gene: NA; len: 12; j_gene: TRBJ2-4; v_gene: TRBV12-3/TRBV12-4; CDR3aa: CAIALAKNIQYF; CDR3nt: TGTGCCATAGCCCTAGCCAAAAACATTCAGTACTTC
abundance: NA; d_gene: NA; len: 18; j_gene: TRBJ2-1; v_gene: TRBV6-5; CDR3aa: CASSYPSGGSSSYNEQFF; CDR3nt: TGTGCCAGCAGTTACCCCTCTGGGGGATCCTCCTCCTACAATGAGCAGTTCTTC
abundance: NA; d_gene: NA; len: 14; j_gene: TRBJ2-7; v_gene: TRBV5-1; CDR3aa: CASSAAGATYEQYF; CDR3nt: TGCGCCAGCAGCGCTGCTGGGGCTACCTACGAGCAGTACTTC
abundance: NA; d_gene: TRBD2; len: 15; j_gene: TRBJ2-1; v_gene: TRBV7-2; CDR3aa: CASTGLAGAYNERFF; CDR3nt: TGTGCCAGCACTGGGCTAGCGGGGGCTTACAATGAGCGGTTCTTC
abundance: NA; d_gene: NA; len: 16; j_gene: TRBJ1-4; v_gene: TRBV4-3; CDR3aa: CASSQANPVLGEKLFF; CDR3nt: TGCGCCAGCAGCCAAGCAAATCCGGTGTTAGGTGAAAAACTGTTTTTT
abundance: NA; d_gene: NA; len: 14; j_gene: TRBJ2-3; v_gene: TRBV6-2/TRBV6-3; CDR3aa: CASSYLIASDTQYF; CDR3nt: TGTGCCAGCAGTTACCTAATAGCGTCAGATACGCAGTATTTT
abundance: NA; d_gene: NA; len: 15; j_gene: TRBJ1-6; v_gene: TRBV7-8; CDR3aa: CASSLFKGFNSPLHF; CDR3nt: TGCGCCAGCAGCTTATTTAAGGGGTTTAATTCACCCCTCCACTTT
abundance: few; d_gene: TRBD2; len: 17; j_gene: TRBJ2-4; v_gene: TRBV11-2; CDR3aa: CASSATTSGGDENIQYF; CDR3nt: TGTGCCAGCAGCGCCACTACTAGCGGGGGTGACGAAAACATTCAGTACTTC
abundance: few; d_gene: TRBD1; len: 13; j_gene: TRBJ1-2; v_gene: TRBV29-1; CDR3aa: CSVEYDRDYGYTF; CDR3nt: TGCAGCGTTGAATACGACAGGGACTACGGCTACACCTTC
abundance: NA; d_gene: NA; len: 14; j_gene: TRBJ1-1; v_gene: TRBV29-1; CDR3aa: CSVERRGRWTEAFF; CDR3nt: TGCAGCGTTGAACGTCGGGGCAGATGGACTGAAGCTTTCTTT
abundance: NA; d_gene: NA; len: 14; j_gene: TRBJ1-2; v_gene: TRBV20-1; CDR3aa: CSARDSSVYYGYTF; CDR3nt: TGCAGTGCTAGAGACAGCTCGGTTTACTATGGCTACACCTTC
abundance: many; d_gene: NA; len: 14; j_gene: TRBJ1-5; v_gene: TRBV12-3/TRBV12-4; CDR3aa: CASSLGVGNQPQHF; CDR3nt: TGTGCCAGCAGTTTAGGGGTAGGAAATCAGCCCCAGCATTTT
abundance: NA; d_gene: NA; len: 14; j_gene: TRBJ1-1; v_gene: TRBV29-1; CDR3aa: CSVEAGFMNTEAFF; CDR3nt: TGCAGCGTTGAGGCCGGGTTCATGAACACTGAAGCTTTCTTT
abundance: NA; d_gene: NA; len: 15; j_gene: TRBJ2-4; v_gene: TRBV5-1; CDR3aa: CASSPEHLAKNIQYF; CDR3nt: TGCGCCAGCAGCCCAGAACATCTAGCCAAAAACATTCAGTACTTC
abundance: NA; d_gene: NA; len: 16; j_gene: TRBJ2-1; v_gene: TRBV20-1; CDR3aa: CSAVPRAVSSYNEQFF; CDR3nt: TGCAGTGCTGTCCCCCGAGCGGTTAGCTCCTACAATGAGCAGTTCTTC
abundance: few; d_gene: TRBD1; len: 13; j_gene: TRBJ2-1; v_gene: TRBV24-1; CDR3aa: CATRQGVLDEQFF; CDR3nt: TGTGCCACCCGACAGGGGGTGTTGGATGAGCAGTTCTTC
abundance: once; d_gene: NA; len: 17; j_gene: TRBJ2-4; v_gene: TRBV5-6; CDR3aa: CASSQGGAGWSKNIQYF; CDR3nt: TGTGCCAGCAGCCAAGGTGGCGCGGGGTGGTCCAAAAACATTCAGTACTTC
abundance: NA; d_gene: TRBD2; len: 17; j_gene: TRBJ2-1; v_gene: TRBV6-1; CDR3aa: CASSEALAGASYNEQFF; CDR3nt: TGTGCCAGCAGTGAAGCCCTAGCGGGCGCCTCCTACAATGAGCAGTTCTTC
abundance: few; d_gene: NA; len: 13; j_gene: TRBJ2-6; v_gene: TRBV6-2/TRBV6-3; CDR3aa: CAAGRAGANVLTF; CDR3nt: TGTGCCGCGGGCAGGGCTGGGGCCAACGTACTGACTTTC
abundance: NA; d_gene: NA; len: 15; j_gene: TRBJ2-5; v_gene: TRBV6-1; CDR3aa: CASSEAFVVRETQYF; CDR3nt: TGTGCCAGCAGTGAAGCGTTTGTGGTCCGGGAGACCCAGTACTTC
abundance: NA; d_gene: TRBD1; len: 14; j_gene: TRBJ2-7; v_gene: TRBV13; CDR3aa: CASTTGTGYDEQYF; CDR3nt: TGTGCCAGCACCACAGGGACAGGTTACGACGAGCAGTACTTC
abundance: NA; d_gene: TRBD1; len: 14; j_gene: TRBJ1-5; v_gene: TRBV7-2; CDR3aa: CASSLLGQGQPQHF; CDR3nt: TGTGCCAGCAGCCTATTGGGACAGGGTCAGCCCCAGCATTTT
abundance: many; d_gene: NA; len: 13; j_gene: TRBJ2-7; v_gene: TRBV7-2; CDR3aa: CASSATEFDEQYF; CDR3nt: TGTGCCAGCAGCGCCACTGAGTTCGACGAGCAGTACTTC
abundance: NA; d_gene: NA; len: 14; j_gene: TRBJ2-7; v_gene: TRBV7-9; CDR3aa: CASSTLEENYEQYF; CDR3nt: TGTGCCAGCAGTACACTAGAGGAGAACTACGAGCAGTACTTC
abundance: few; d_gene: NA; len: 13; j_gene: TRBJ2-7; v_gene: TRBV20-1; CDR3aa: CSARDASIDEQYF; CDR3nt: TGCAGTGCTAGAGATGCTAGCATCGACGAGCAGTACTTC
abundance: once; d_gene: NA; len: 12; j_gene: TRBJ2-7; v_gene: TRBV27; CDR3aa: CTSRGESYEQYF; CDR3nt: TGTACCAGCAGGGGGGAATCCTACGAGCAGTACTTC
abundance: few; d_gene: NA; len: 13; j_gene: TRBJ2-7; v_gene: TRBV29-1; CDR3aa: CSVQTGDYSEQYF; CDR3nt: TGCAGCGTTCAGACAGGGGACTATAGCGAGCAGTACTTC
abundance: few; d_gene: NA; len: 18; j_gene: TRBJ1-4; v_gene: TRBV4-1; CDR3aa: CASSPGAGGGGRREKLFF; CDR3nt: TGCGCCAGCAGCCCCGGTGCGGGCGGGGGGGGAAGACGGGAAAAACTGTTTTTT
abundance: many; d_gene: TRBD2; len: 13; j_gene: TRBJ2-7; v_gene: TRBV7-6; CDR3aa: CASSQAGDYEQYF; CDR3nt: TGTGCCAGCAGCCAAGCGGGGGATTACGAGCAGTACTTC
abundance: NA; d_gene: NA; len: 15; j_gene: TRBJ2-7; v_gene: TRBV20-1; CDR3aa: CSASIWGGPRTEQYF; CDR3nt: TGCAGTGCTAGTATATGGGGGGGCCCTAGGACCGAGCAGTACTTC
abundance: NA; d_gene: NA; len: 15; j_gene: TRBJ2-1; v_gene: TRBV20-1; CDR3aa: CSARDTQLAYNEQFF; CDR3nt: TGCAGTGCTAGGGATACCCAGCTTGCCTACAATGAGCAGTTCTTC
abundance: few; d_gene: NA; len: 13; j_gene: TRBJ1-2; v_gene: TRBV30; CDR3aa: CAWSTGAGYGYTF; CDR3nt: TGTGCCTGGAGTACCGGGGCGGGCTATGGCTACACCTTC
abundance: NA; d_gene: NA; len: 13; j_gene: TRBJ2-1; v_gene: TRBV10-3; CDR3aa: CAIRGRDPDERFF; CDR3nt: TGTGCCATCAGGGGTAGGGACCCGGATGAGCGGTTCTTC
abundance: few; d_gene: NA; len: 13; j_gene: TRBJ2-3; v_gene: TRBV29-1; CDR3aa: CSVRGLYLDTQYF; CDR3nt: TGCAGCGTTCGGGGCCTTTACCTAGATACGCAGTATTTT
abundance: NA; d_gene: TRBD1; len: 14; j_gene: TRBJ2-5; v_gene: TRBV12-3/TRBV12-4; CDR3aa: CASRRNSGGETQYF; CDR3nt: TGTGCCAGCAGGCGGAACTCAGGGGGAGAGACCCAGTACTTC
abundance: NA; d_gene: TRBD2; len: 15; j_gene: TRBJ2-1; v_gene: TRBV28; CDR3aa: CASSYLAGDINEQFF; CDR3nt: TGTGCCAGCAGCTACCTAGCGGGGGACATTAATGAGCAGTTCTTC
abundance: NA; d_gene: NA; len: 14; j_gene: TRBJ1-5; v_gene: TRBV7-9; CDR3aa: CASSLGTVHQPQHF; CDR3nt: TGTGCCAGCAGCTTAGGGACAGTGCATCAGCCCCAGCATTTT
abundance: NA; d_gene: NA; len: 16; j_gene: TRBJ2-5; v_gene: TRBV9; CDR3aa: CASSVDAGGVGETQYF; CDR3nt: TGTGCCAGCAGCGTAGATGCCGGGGGCGTGGGGGAGACCCAGTACTTC
abundance: NA; d_gene: NA; len: 11; j_gene: TRBJ2-4; v_gene: TRBV20-1; CDR3aa: CSATASAQLYF; CDR3nt: TGCAGTGCAACTGCTAGCGCCCAACTGTACTTC
abundance: NA; d_gene: NA; len: 14; j_gene: TRBJ2-1; v_gene: TRBV7-9; CDR3aa: CASSLESEYNEQFF; CDR3nt: TGTGCCAGCAGCTTAGAAAGCGAGTACAATGAGCAGTTCTTC
abundance: NA; d_gene: NA; len: 14; j_gene: TRBJ2-1; v_gene: TRBV9; CDR3aa: CASSVEALYNEQFF; CDR3nt: TGTGCCAGCAGCGTAGAGGCTCTCTACAATGAGCAGTTCTTC
abundance: once; d_gene: NA; len: 14; j_gene: TRBJ1-2; v_gene: TRBV30; CDR3aa: CASHRDSTNYGYTF; CDR3nt: TGTGCGTCTCACCGGGACTCAACTAACTATGGCTACACCTTC
abundance: NA; d_gene: TRBD1; len: 13; j_gene: TRBJ1-2; v_gene: TRBV7-2; CDR3aa: CASNYRDSSGYTF; CDR3nt: TGTGCCAGCAACTACCGGGACAGCTCTGGCTACACCTTC